Below are 8 T cell receptor beta chains sequenced from a single sample in a study of monozygotic twins with inflammatory bowel disease. No DNA is given; TCRdb re-called the 5' RACE reads and lists each CDR3 protein once. Its listing shows fewer than 400,000 distinct CDR3 sequences. Sequencing input: blood. The origin of the receptors is a human donor with ulcerative colitis or Crohn's disease, or a healthy co-twin of an affected twin (not recorded which).

CDR3 region: CASSRGGAVGANVLTF. The rearrangement joins TRBV4-3 to TRBJ2-6; TCRdb's assignment of TRBD1 cannot be checked, as there is no DNA. The CDR3 covers 16 residues. Germline V gene lookup returns CDR1 LGHNA and CDR2 YSLEER.

The chain has TRBV7-8 and TRBJ1-5; TCRdb selects TRBD1, and the lack of DNA leaves this call unchecked. The CDR3 totals 18 residues. Per germline, CDR1 SGHVS and CDR2 FQNEAQ. The CDR3 sequence is CASSPPRGWPVGNQPQHF.

The J gene is TRBJ2-1, the V gene TRBV10-2; the D call from TCRdb, TRBD1, cannot be confirmed without DNA. The CDR3 loop spans 14 amino acids. Looked up from germline, CDR1 is WSHSY and CDR2 is SAAADI. This CDR3 reads CASSVGTVKNEQFF.

This chain joins TRBV5-5 and TRBJ1-2; TCRdb proposes TRBD1, but this gene call is untestable without DNA. CDR1 SGHKS and CDR2 YYEKEE come from the germline V gene (reference sequence). The CDR3 has 15 amino acids. CDR3 loop: CASSLYEPPGHGYTF.

The chain employs TRBV7-3 and TRBJ2-1; the TCRdb call, TRBD1, lacks DNA for checking. Germline V gene lookup returns CDR1 SGHTA and CDR2 FQGTGA. CDR3 length: 15 residues. CDR3 sequence reads: CASSVSGTVYNEQFF.

J is TRBJ2-3 and V is TRBV18. The length of the CDR3 is 16 residues. Per germline, CDR1 KGHSH and CDR2 LQKENI. This CDR3 reads CASSSQRGTGTDTQYF.

The chain links TRBV6-1 to TRBJ2-1; TCRdb picks TRBD1, but there is no DNA to check that call. The germline V gene has CDR1 MNHNS and CDR2 SASEGT. This CDR3 is 15 amino acids long. The CDR3 is CASRTTGTANNEQFF.

The chain carries TRBV10-3 and TRBJ2-1; TCRdb's D gene call, TRBD1, goes unchecked for lack of DNA. CDR3 length: 14 residues. Germline V lookup: CDR1 ENHRY, CDR2 SYGVKD. This chain's CDR3 is CAISEETGLNEQFF.